The 14 T cell receptor beta chains in this list originate from one sample, sequenced in a study of response to subunit inactivated influenza vaccine. TCRdb passed the RT-PCR reads through MiXCR, listing each CDR3 protein once. Of just under 250,000 distinct CDR3 sequences in the sample, 12% were seen once. The specimen comprised non-naive T cells sorted from PBMCs, sampled 14 days before vaccination. These receptors all come from a man aged 45-65 years who received an inactivated influenza vaccine.

The V call is TRBV12-3 or TRBV12-4, the J call TRBJ2-3; 10 nucleotides agree with TRBD2. The CDR3 spans 12 residues. V dropped 5 bases and J dropped 10; count of bases not matched to a gene: 3. The CDR3 here is CASSPLAGAQYF. CDR3 sequence (DNA): TGTGCCAGCAGTCCCCTAGCGGGGGCGCAGTATTTT.

This clonotype occurred many times. The rearrangement joins TRBV12-3 or TRBV12-4 to TRBJ2-2; 8 bases match TRBD1. J was trimmed by 1 base and V by 5 bases; bases with no gene match: 3. The length of the CDR3 is 15 residues. CDR3 sequence (DNA): TGTGCCAGCAGTCCCGACAGGGGGAACACCGGGGAGCTGTTTTTT. Residues: CASSPDRGNTGELFF.

This clonotype was seen a single time. The chain recombines TRBV7-8 with TRBJ1-1; no firm D call. Germline CDR1 and CDR2: SGHVS and FQNEAQ. The V and J ends lost 6 bases and 1 base respectively, with 9 bases between them. CDR3 length: 13 residues. CDR3 region: CASRVAGNTEAFF. The CDR3 coding sequence is TGTGCCAGCAGAGTAGCGGGGAACACTGAAGCTTTCTTT.

This clonotype came up a few times. The CDR3 protein is CASSPNGYYGYTF. CDR3 sequence (DNA): TGTGCCAGCAGCCCTAATGGGTACTATGGCTACACCTTC. The chain carries TRBV2 and TRBJ1-2, with no clear D. CDR1 SNHLY and CDR2 FYNNEI come from the germline V gene. V lost 6 bases, J lost 3 bases, and 11 bases lay in between. The length of the CDR3 is 13 residues.

This clonotype has a count of ten or more. The chain couples TRBV15 to TRBJ2-2; D not certain. Per germline, CDR1 LNHNV and CDR2 YYDKDF (reference sequence). V lost 3 bases and J lost 1, with 9 bases in between. The CDR3 is made up of 15 amino acids. CDR3 residues: CATSRNRQNTGELFF. The CDR3 DNA is TGTGCCACCAGCAGGAACAGACAGAACACCGGGGAGCTGTTTTTT.

The chain links TRBV5-5 to TRBJ2-7; D not certain. V lost 7 bases, J lost 2 bases, and 16 bases lay in between. Germline-derived CDR1 and CDR2 are SGHKS and YYEKEE (reference sequence). This CDR3 is 14 amino acids long. The DNA for the CDR3 is TGTGCCAGCGAGCTCCTGAAGGTCCCCTACGAGCAGTACTTC. Its translation: CASELLKVPYEQYF.

In this sample, this clonotype turned up many times. V and J are TRBV20-1 and TRBJ2-7; 12 nucleotides agree with TRBD2. The germline V gene encodes CDR1 DFQATT and CDR2 SNEGSKA (reference sequence). CDR3 size: 14 residues. The V segment lost 5 bases and the J segment 0 bases; nucleotides outside the gene matches: 2. This CDR3 is CSALLAGGSYEQYF. CDR3 DNA: TGCAGTGCTCTACTAGCGGGAGGCTCCTACGAGCAGTACTTC.

The V gene is TRBV7-2, the J gene TRBJ2-1, with D possibly called TRBD1 or TRBD2 (6 bases each). The CDR3 is 15 residues long. V gave up 1 base and J gave up 5 bases, with 12 bases separating them. Germline V gene sequence: CDR1 SGHTA, CDR2 FQGNSA. In DNA, the CDR3 is TGTGCCAGCAGCTTAGGAAACGGGGGCCACAATGAGCAGTTCTTC. It codes for CASSLGNGGHNEQFF.

This clonotype was seen repeatedly, ten times or more. The V gene is TRBV6-2 or TRBV6-3, the J gene TRBJ2-3; no reliable D call. Deletions cut 0 bases from V and 2 bases from J, with 9 bases between. The CDR3 runs 15 residues. CDR1 MNHEY and CDR2 SVGEGT come from the germline V gene. CDR3 nucleotides: TGTGCCAGCAGTTACTCCCGGGTCCTCACAGATACGCAGTATTTT. This translates into CASSYSRVLTDTQYF.

The chain carries TRBV11-2 and TRBJ1-1; D not certain. The V gene lost 0 bases and the J gene lost 3 bases, with 8 bases spanning the gap. Germline V gene data show CDR1 as SGHAT and CDR2 as FQNNGV. The CDR3 covers 14 residues. The CDR3 is CASSLDGPYTEAFF. CDR3 DNA sequence: TGTGCCAGCAGCTTAGATGGGCCATACACTGAAGCTTTCTTT.

This clonotype has just a few counts. This sequence joins TRBV7-8 and TRBJ2-1, with D possibly being TRBD1 or TRBD2 (6 bases each). Germline V gives CDR1 SGHVS, CDR2 FQNEAQ. Trimming removed 0 bases from V and 3 bases from J, with 15 bases in between. This CDR3 spans 17 amino acids. CDR3 residues: CASSLAGGRPGYNEQFF. In nucleotides, the CDR3 is TGTGCCAGCAGCTTAGCGGGGGGCCGCCCAGGCTACAATGAGCAGTTCTTC.

This clonotype was recorded a few times. The chain couples TRBV20-1 to TRBJ2-5, with TRBD2 as a possible D gene (5 bases). The V end was cut by 0 bases, the J end by 4 bases, with 9 bases between. Germline V gives CDR1 DFQATT, CDR2 SNEGSKA (reference sequence). The CDR3 loop spans 13 amino acids. The CDR3 DNA sequence: TGCAGTGCTAGAGATTACCGGGGAGAGACCCAGTACTTC. Translation: CSARDYRGETQYF.

This chain uses TRBV3-1 with TRBJ2-1, with a tentative D call TRBD2 (6 bases). The germline V gene has CDR1 LGHDT and CDR2 YNNKEL (reference sequence). Deletions cut 0 bases from V and 7 bases from J, with 16 bases between. The CDR3 consists of 16 residues. The CDR3 bases are TGTGCCAGCAGCCAAGATTTAGGGGCCGGGGGAAATGAGCAGTTCTTC. Translated: CASSQDLGAGGNEQFF.

The chain links TRBV5-1 to TRBJ1-1, with TRBD1 identical over 7 bases. The CDR3 extends over 13 amino acids. Germline loops: CDR1 SGHRS, CDR2 YFSETQ. The V and J ends lost 6 bases and 13 bases, in that order; junction bases with no gene match: 15. CDR3 in DNA: TGCGCCAGCAACCCACAGGGGAGCGCGTTGAGTTTCTTT. Protein sequence: CASNPQGSALSFF.